This section outlines one TCR beta chain sequence together with its context. This sample was taken from a study of control samples from healthy donors and cancer patients. CDR3 length: 13 amino acids. Trimming took 4 bases from V and 5 from J, leaving 11 bases between them. Germline CDR1 is LGHDT and CDR2 is YNNKEL (reference sequence). Here immunoSEQ multiplex PCR was the method, and the copy in TCRdb shows in-frame clones only, minus some. The sample lists around 90,000 clones, more than 70% seen once, with 2.1% in the top ten. The receptor comes from a woman in her thirties or forties in good health. The sequencing input was blood. The rearrangement joins TRBV3-1 (or the pseudogene TRBV3-2) to TRBJ1-2, with unresolved D. The CDR3 DNA reads TGTGCCAGCAGCCCCATGGAAGGGTATGGCTACACCTTC. Its protein product is CASSPMEGYGYTF.